This TCR beta chain was captured in a study of T cells in women clearing cervical HPV infection. As regards this clone: The read ends 3 residues shy of where the CDR3 ends; the end is completed using the germline J gene.

Trimming left V 3 bases short and J 5 bases short, with 5 bases between. The CDR3 runs to 12 residues. Germline V CDR1 and CDR2: SEHNR, FQNEAQ (reference sequence). Sequencing was performed with immunoSEQ multiplex PCR; in TCRdb, only in-frame clones are kept and a portion is missing. This sample's clone table lists some 31,000 clones. Sequencing used blood buffy coat. The chain employs TRBV7-9 and TRBJ2-1; D is ambiguous. The source of this sequence is a woman between 18 and 70 years old with a cervical HPV16 infection that either progressed to CIN3+ or cleared (not recorded which). Here the CDR3 reads CASSFHDNEQFF. Incomplete CDR3 DNA: TGTGCCAGCAGCTTTCATGACAATGAG.